The 32 T cell receptor beta chains in this list originate from one sample, sequenced in a study of CXCR3-negative and CXCR3-positive naive CD8 T cells. No antigen has been identified for these receptors. Points from the study as a whole: Higher TRB CDR3 hydrophobicity marked CXCR3-positive naive cells relative to CXCR3-negative naive cells.

Preparation of TRB cDNA libraries relied on 5' RACE carrying UMI labels. TCRdb reprocessed the 5' RACE reads; each CDR3 protein has one entry and no DNA is given. The sample has some 150,000 distinct CDR3 sequences. Sequences were obtained from naive CXCR3+ CD8+ T cells from blood. The subset here: CD45RO-CCR7+CD27+CD95- naive CD8+ T cells expressing CXCR3 (TNR3+). Every receptor here comes from a human donor in good health. Some clones in this sample may be carry-over from other donors' samples.

The chain is built from TRBV7-9 and TRBJ2-1; the TCRdb D gene call, TRBD2, has no DNA to confirm it. The CDR3 loop spans 15 amino acids. CDR1 SEHNR and CDR2 FQNEAQ come from the germline V gene (reference sequence). The CDR3 protein is CASSLGTSGEPLPFF.

The CDR3 spells CSVEGTGTEAFF. J is TRBJ1-1 and V is TRBV29-1. The CDR3 covers 12 residues. Germline V gives CDR1 SQVTM, CDR2 ANQGSEA. Using reference TRBV29-1 and TRBJ1-1 for the parts outside the CDR3, the full variable domain is SAVISQKPSRDICQRGTSLTIQCQVDSQVTMMFWYRQQPGQSLTLIATANQGSEATYESGFVIDKFPISRPNLTFSTLTVSNMSPEDSSIYLCSVEGTGTEAFFGQGTRLTVV.

The chain links TRBV18 to TRBJ2-7; checking the TCRdb D call of TRBD1 is not possible without DNA. The CDR3 length is 14 residues. Germline CDR1 reads KGHSH; CDR2 reads LQKENI. Here the CDR3 reads CASSGQGVGDEQYF.

The chain links TRBV6-5 to TRBJ1-2; there is no DNA to check the TCRdb D call of TRBD1. The CDR3 extends over 14 amino acids. Per germline, CDR1 MNHEY and CDR2 SVGAGI. The CDR3 spells CASSYSIPDYGYTF.

The V gene is TRBV15, the J gene TRBJ2-7; with no DNA, the TCRdb D assignment of TRBD1 cannot be verified. CDR1 is LNHNV, CDR2 YYDKDF, per germline (reference sequence). The CDR3 covers 17 residues. The CDR3 region is CATSPHSTGEIYYEQYF.

The gene calls are TRBV10-3 and TRBJ2-7. Looked up from germline, CDR1 is ENHRY and CDR2 is SYGVKD. This CDR3 comprises 14 residues. CDR3 residues: CAISDQGRTYEQYF.

The chain uses TRBV15 and TRBJ2-5; TCRdb calls TRBD1, which cannot be checked without DNA. The CDR3 covers 15 residues. Looked up from germline, CDR1 is LNHNV and CDR2 is YYDKDF (reference sequence). The CDR3 loop is CATSSRQGAEETQYF.

This chain links TRBV4-2 with TRBJ2-3; TCRdb gives TRBD1 as the D gene, but with no DNA this cannot be confirmed. The germline V gene encodes CDR1 LGHNA and CDR2 YNFKEQ. The CDR3 has 19 residues. This CDR3 reads CASSQDPQRGEWVTDTQYF.

The chain is built from TRBV15 and TRBJ1-1; no DNA is available, so the TRBD1 call from TCRdb remains unchecked. Germline V gene data show CDR1 as LNHNV and CDR2 as YYDKDF (reference sequence). This CDR3 contains 14 residues. The CDR3 here is CATRDPGMNTEAFF.

The chain employs TRBV19 and TRBJ2-2. The V gene's germline CDR1 is LNHDA and CDR2 SQIVND (reference sequence). This CDR3 region has 13 residues. This CDR3 reads CASSIAMTGELFF.

The V and J genes are TRBV7-2 and TRBJ2-7; TCRdb outputs TRBD2, but without DNA this stays unchecked. Germline loops: CDR1 SGHTA, CDR2 FQGNSA. The CDR3 length is 12 residues. The CDR3 sequence is CASSYTTGEQYF. Full variable domain (missing parts from reference TRBV7-2 and TRBJ2-7): GAGVSQSPSNKVTEKGKDVELRCDPISGHTALYWYRQSLGQGLEFLIYFQGNSAPDKSGLPSDRFSAERTGGSVSTLTIQRTQQEDSAVYLCASSYTTGEQYFGPGTRLTVT.

This chain joins TRBV7-9 and TRBJ2-5; there is no DNA to check the TCRdb D call of TRBD1. In germline, CDR1 is SEHNR, CDR2 FQNEAQ (reference sequence). The CDR3 totals 17 residues. This chain's CDR3 is CASSATPDRGRSETQYF.

This chain uses TRBV29-1 with TRBJ2-1; TCRdb's D gene call, TRBD1, goes unchecked for lack of DNA. Germline V CDR1 and CDR2: SQVTM, ANQGSEA. This CDR3 spans 14 amino acids. The CDR3 loop is CSAPVEGARNEQFF.

The chain recombines TRBV13 with TRBJ1-2; TCRdb's D call of TRBD1 is untestable without DNA. Germline-derived CDR1 and CDR2 are PRHDT and FYEKMQ (reference sequence). This CDR3 comprises 14 residues. CDR3 region: CASSFEGRKDGYTF.

This chain links TRBV30 with TRBJ1-1; TCRdb lists TRBD1, though no DNA is available to test this call. Germline CDR1 and CDR2: GTSNPN and SVGIG (reference sequence). This CDR3 comprises 13 residues. CDR3 sequence reads: CMGQHIMNTEAFF.

The rearrangement joins TRBV5-1 to TRBJ2-2; no DNA is available, so the TRBD2 call from TCRdb remains unchecked. Germline values: CDR1 SGHRS, CDR2 YFSETQ. The CDR3 sequence is 16 residues long. CDR3 amino acids: CASSFWAQGDTGELFF.

This chain links TRBV29-1 with TRBJ2-1. The CDR3 contains 14 residues. Germline lookup yields CDR1 SQVTM and CDR2 ANQGSEA. CDR3 in amino acids: CSVGSRQSYNEQFF.

The chain employs TRBV28 and TRBJ2-7. The CDR3 extends over 16 amino acids. The germline gives CDR1 MDHEN, CDR2 SYDVKM. CDR3 amino acids: CASSTPFLGSRYEQYF.

The gene calls are TRBV7-9 and TRBJ2-1. Germline assignment: CDR1 SEHNR and CDR2 FQNEAQ (reference sequence). This CDR3 spans 13 amino acids. The CDR3 here is CASSLEDNNEQFF.

This sequence joins TRBV4-1 and TRBJ1-2; the TRBD1 assignment by TCRdb is unverifiable without DNA. Looked up from germline, CDR1 is MGHRA and CDR2 is YSYEKL. The CDR3 is 17 residues long. This chain's CDR3 is CASSQTIRGSGDYGYTF.

The chain joins TRBV5-1 to TRBJ2-1; TCRdb reports TRBD1, a call that lacks DNA to check it against. In germline, CDR1 is SGHRS, CDR2 YFSETQ. The CDR3 spans 19 residues. CDR3 loop: CASSLVPSLSELTYNEQFF.

This chain connects TRBV9 to TRBJ2-1; the TCRdb D gene call, TRBD1, has no DNA to confirm it. This CDR3 is 14 amino acids long. CDR1 and CDR2 from the germline V gene are SGDLS and YYNGEE. CDR3 region: CASSLRTDYNEQFF.

The rearrangement joins TRBV5-6 to TRBJ1-1; TCRdb's D call of TRBD1 is untestable without DNA. The CDR3 runs to 13 residues. In germline, CDR1 is SGHDT, CDR2 YYEEEE. The chain's CDR3 is CASSPGLKTEAFF. The whole variable domain, remainder taken from reference TRBV5-6 and TRBJ1-1, is DAGVTQSPTHLIKTRGQQVTLRCSPKSGHDTVSWYQQALGQGPQFIFQYYEEEERQRGNFPDRFSGHQFPNYSSELNVNALLLGDSALYLCASSPGLKTEAFFGQGTRLTVV.

This sequence joins TRBV7-3 and TRBJ2-7; TCRdb's D call of TRBD2 is untestable without DNA. The CDR3 consists of 14 residues. Germline lookup yields CDR1 SGHTA and CDR2 FQGTGA. CDR3 amino acids: CASSPSGGTYEQYF.

The gene calls are TRBV29-1 and TRBJ1-2. Germline V gene data show CDR1 as SQVTM and CDR2 as ANQGSEA. The CDR3 is 11 residues long. Here the CDR3 reads CSVAASKGYTF.

This rearrangement joins TRBV4-1 to TRBJ1-5. The CDR3 length is 14 residues. The V gene's germline CDR1 is MGHRA and CDR2 YSYEKL. Here the CDR3 reads CASSPKGGNQPQHF.

CDR3 in amino acids: CASSLVSTYLSGQGLNEQFF. The gene calls are TRBV11-2 and TRBJ2-1; the TCRdb D gene call, TRBD1, has no DNA to confirm it. The CDR3 contains 20 residues. The germline V gene has CDR1 SGHAT and CDR2 FQNNGV.

V is TRBV7-2 and J is TRBJ1-3; TCRdb's D call of TRBD1 is untestable without DNA. Per germline, CDR1 SGHTA and CDR2 FQGNSA. CDR3 length equals 15 residues. CDR3 protein: CASSLASGVGNTIYF.

This chain connects TRBV6-5 to TRBJ2-7; there is no DNA to check the TCRdb D call of TRBD1. The CDR3 consists of 16 residues. Per germline, CDR1 MNHEY and CDR2 SVGAGI. CDR3 loop: CASRPTSGTRKNEQYF.

J is TRBJ2-1 and V is TRBV29-1; TCRdb reports TRBD1, a call that lacks DNA to check it against. Germline-derived CDR1 and CDR2 are SQVTM and ANQGSEA. CDR3 length equals 14 residues. The chain's CDR3 is CSAEGGGGYNEQFF.

V usage is TRBV5-1 and J usage is TRBJ2-3; lacking DNA, the TRBD2 call made by TCRdb goes unchecked. The CDR3 has 16 amino acids. CDR1 SGHRS and CDR2 YFSETQ come from the germline V gene. The CDR3 sequence: CASSFTPRTSPDTQYF. Full variable domain (rest looked up from reference TRBV5-1 and TRBJ2-3): KAGVTQTPRYLIKTRGQQVTLSCSPISGHRSVSWYQQTPGQGLQFLFEYFSETQRNKGNFPGRFSGRQFSNSRSEMNVSTLELGDSALYLCASSFTPRTSPDTQYFGPGTRLTVL.

This chain joins TRBV5-1 and TRBJ2-7. In germline, CDR1 is SGHRS, CDR2 YFSETQ. The CDR3 consists of 12 residues. CDR3: CASSMDFYEQYF.